This TCR beta chain is drawn from a study of cytomegalovirus exposure and HLA in healthy donors. On this clone itself: What it binds is not known.

The primer mix had 60 Vbeta and 13 Jbeta primers. Sequenced by immunoSEQ multiplex PCR; TCRdb stores in-frame clones only, minus some. The sample lists about 110,000 clones; roughly 71% were seen once. Whole-study findings and limits: It was 160 or so TCR beta chains that were listed as cytomegalovirus-associated. Owing to their indistinguishability, certain V segments, notably TRBV6-2 and TRBV6-3, were excluded. CMV serostatus was the only recorded immune exposure for donors.

CDR3 size: 11 residues. The TCR comes from a woman between 65 and 79 years old in good health and CMV-seropositive. Material for sequencing was PBMCs. The V and J genes are TRBV5-3 and TRBJ2-3; D is possibly TRBD1 (5 bases). TRBV5-3 is filed as an ORF, its function uncertain. DNA for the CDR3: TGTGCGGTGGGGCGCACAGATACGCAGTATTTT. As protein: CAVGRTDTQYF.